This T cell receptor beta chain stems from a study of neurological immune-mediated disorders. Per the germline V gene, CDR1 is SGHRS and CDR2 is YFSETQ. Between the trimmed V and J ends, which lost 4 bases and 12 bases, there was a span of 17 bases. The CDR3 spans 13 residues. This clonotype has ten or more counts. Time point defined: longitudinal time-point 3. TCRdb redid the calling of the 5' RACE reads with MiXCR, one entry per CDR3 protein. Of about 99,000 distinct CDR3 sequences in the sample, 10% to 12% were seen once. V gene TRBV5-1 combines with J gene TRBJ2-1; D not certain. The receptor comes from a female donor with HTLV-1-associated myelopathy (HAM/TSP). The source material was PBMCs. CDR3 nucleotide sequence: TGCGCCAGCAGCCCGCAGGTGGTTGGTGTGCAGTTCTTC. Translation gives CASSPQVVGVQFF.